One sample yielded the 27 T cell receptor beta chains listed below, sequenced in a study of ipilimumab plus nivolumab after autologous stem cell transplantation. Using immunoSEQ multiplex PCR, the repertoire was profiled, and TCRdb retains in-frame clones only, with some absent. The data contain about 19,000 clones, approximately 85% of them singletons. Sequenced here: PBMCs, sampled in a trial of ipilimumab plus nivolumab as post-transplant consolidation. These receptors were taken from a male donor with diffuse large B-cell lymphoma.

V gene TRBV9 combines with J gene TRBJ2-3; TRBD2 might be the D (5 bases). V lost 0 bases and J lost 2, with 7 bases in between. The CDR3 covers 14 residues. Germline V gives CDR1 SGDLS, CDR2 YYNGEE. CDR3 in amino acids: CASSVVGDTDTQYF. DNA for the CDR3: TGTGCCAGCAGCGTAGTGGGAGACACAGATACGCAGTATTTT.

The genes are TRBV7-2 and TRBJ1-1; maybe TRBD1 (6 bases). Germline values: CDR1 SGHTA, CDR2 FQGNSA. Trimming took off 0 bases at V and 6 bases at J, with 11 bases between the two ends. The CDR3 totals 14 residues. CDR3 in amino acids: CASSLAGGIAEAFF. CDR3 DNA: TGTGCCAGCAGCTTAGCTGGGGGCATCGCTGAAGCTTTCTTT. Combining the CDR3 with reference TRBV7-2 and TRBJ1-1 gives the whole variable domain GAGVSQSPSNKVTEKGKDVELRCDPISGHTALYWYRQSLGQGLEFLIYFQGNSAPDKSGLPSDRFSAERTGGSVSTLTIQRTQQEDSAVYLCASSLAGGIAEAFFGQGTRLTVV.

The DNA for the CDR3 is TGCGCCAGCAGACGGACAGGGTCTGGAAACACCATATATTTT. Residues: CASRRTGSGNTIYF. The chain employs TRBV5-1 and TRBJ1-3, with 8 bases fitting TRBD1. CDR3 length: 14 residues. Per germline, CDR1 SGHRS and CDR2 YFSETQ. V lost 5 bases and J lost 1; bases outside the gene matches: 2. The complete variable domain, with remaining parts taken from reference TRBV5-1 and TRBJ1-3, reads KAGVTQTPRYLIKTRGQQVTLSCSPISGHRSVSWYQQTPGQGLQFLFEYFSETQRNKGNFPGRFSGRQFSNSRSEMNVSTLELGDSALYLCASRRTGSGNTIYFGEGSWLTVV.

The rearrangement links TRBV7-9 to TRBJ1-2, with 7 nucleotides matching TRBD1. This CDR3 has 15 residues. The trim removed 2 bases at V and 4 bases at J, leaving 7 bases unmatched. The germline V gene encodes CDR1 SEHNR and CDR2 FQNEAQ (reference sequence). CDR3 nucleotides: TGTGCCAGCAGCTTATCGACAGGGAGCCTCTATGGCTACACCTTC. This translates into CASSLSTGSLYGYTF.

In this sample, this clone turned up once. This chain joins TRBV11-2 and TRBJ1-2, with D possibly matching TRBD1 (5 bases). Germline CDR1 is SGHAT and CDR2 is FQNNGV. The CDR3 covers 15 residues. V shed 1 base and J shed 3 bases, with 12 bases lying between them. CDR3 residues: CASSLVRGWYYGYTF. The CDR3, as DNA: TGTGCCAGCAGCTTAGTCCGGGGGTGGTACTATGGCTACACCTTC.

The chain joins TRBV29-1 to TRBJ1-1; D may be TRBD1 (6 bases). Germline loops: CDR1 SQVTM, CDR2 ANQGSEA. V lost 7 bases and J 4 bases, leaving 16 bases between the germline ends. CDR3 length: 13 residues. The CDR3 sequence: CSARGQMATEAFF. The CDR3 DNA is TGCAGCGCTAGGGGACAAATGGCCACTGAAGCTTTCTTT.

The chain is built from TRBV2 and TRBJ2-3; tentative D call: TRBD1 (7 bases). The CDR3 covers 13 residues. CDR1 SNHLY and CDR2 FYNNEI come from the germline V gene. V dropped 4 bases and J dropped 6 bases, with 11 bases sitting between them. CDR3 nucleotides: TGTGCCAGCAGTGGACAGGGACTTGATACGCAGTATTTT. Residues: CASSGQGLDTQYF.

The V call is TRBV4-2, the J call TRBJ2-7; perhaps D is TRBD1 or TRBD2 (5 bases each). Trimming took 1 base from V and 2 from J, leaving 9 bases between them. This CDR3 has 14 amino acids. Germline lookup yields CDR1 LGHNA and CDR2 YNFKEQ. CDR3 amino acids: CASSQGGGPYEQYF. In DNA, the CDR3 is TGTGCCAGCAGCCAAGGTGGGGGTCCCTACGAGCAGTACTTC.

The chain couples TRBV5-1 to TRBJ2-5, with 14 bases that match TRBD2. Germline values: CDR1 SGHRS, CDR2 YFSETQ. J was trimmed by 1 base and V by 3 bases; bases with no gene match: 8. CDR3 length: 18 residues. The CDR3 sequence: CASSSGLAGGLIQETQYF. The CDR3 region has the DNA TGCGCCAGCAGCTCCGGACTAGCGGGGGGCTTAATCCAAGAGACCCAGTACTTC.

This chain joins TRBV7-8 and TRBJ2-1; 13 bases agree with TRBD2. The junction had 9 bases not matched to a gene; V was cut back by 1 base and J by 0 bases. In germline, CDR1 is SGHVS, CDR2 FQNEAQ. CDR3 length: 20 amino acids. The CDR3 DNA reads as TGTGCCAGCAGCTTAGGTGTTGGACTAGCGGGGGACAGCTCCTACAATGAGCAGTTCTTC. Protein sequence: CASSLGVGLAGDSSYNEQFF.

The V call is TRBV9, the J call TRBJ2-5, with D maybe TRBD1 (6 bases). This CDR3 is built from 16 residues. Germline loops: CDR1 SGDLS, CDR2 YYNGEE. V dropped 0 bases and J dropped 5 bases, with 17 bases sitting between them. CDR3 coding DNA: TGTGCCAGCAGCGTAGGAAGGGGGTCCAGGAGCGAGACCCAGTACTTC. This sequence encodes CASSVGRGSRSETQYF. Looking up the rest from reference TRBV9 and TRBJ2-5 gives the full variable domain: DSGVTQTPKHLITATGQRVTLRCSPRSGDLSVYWYQQSLDQGLQFLIQYYNGEERAKGNILERFSAQQFPDLHSELNLSSLELGDSALYFCASSVGRGSRSETQYFGPGTRLLVL.

The chain uses TRBV7-3 and TRBJ2-1; D might be TRBD2 (6 bases). There are 12 residues in the CDR3. CDR1 is SGHTA, CDR2 FQGTGA, per germline. The germline V and J ends were trimmed by 10 bases and 9 bases, with 16 bases remaining between them. CDR3 coding DNA: TGTGCCACCGCGGACTACTTTGGTGAGCAGTTCTTC. Translating it yields CATADYFGEQFF.

The rearrangement joins TRBV4-1 to TRBJ2-3, with TRBD2 identical over 7 bases. The CDR3 runs to 15 residues. The ends lost 4 bases at V and 5 bases at J; junction bases unmatched: 9. Germline V lookup: CDR1 MGHRA, CDR2 YSYEKL. Here the CDR3 reads CASSPSVGGGDTQYF. The DNA for the CDR3 is TGCGCCAGCAGCCCCTCGGTGGGGGGGGGAGATACGCAGTATTTT.

In regard to this clone: An end of the junction does not agree with germline; a read error may underlie this. Other nucleotide sequences in the sample specify the same CDR3. The rearrangement links TRBV7-2 to TRBJ2-7; no clear D gene. The CDR3 contains 13 residues. Germline assignment: CDR1 SGHTA and CDR2 FQGNSA. The CDR3 DNA reads as TGCGCCAGCAGCTTAAGTCGCTCCTACGAGCAGTACTTC. It is translated as CASSLSRSYEQYF.

The chain uses TRBV4-2 and TRBJ2-1; tentatively, D is TRBD2 (6 bases). The germline gives CDR1 LGHNA, CDR2 YNFKEQ. V gave up 0 bases and J gave up 9 bases, with 15 bases separating them. The CDR3 runs 15 residues. CDR3 coding DNA: TGTGCCAGCAGCCAAGATGGCGGCGGGGCCGGTGAGCAGTTCTTC. Translation: CASSQDGGGAGEQFF.

The chain uses TRBV7-9 and TRBJ1-1; D is perhaps TRBD1 (6 bases). The germline V gene has CDR1 SEHNR and CDR2 FQNEAQ (reference sequence). The CDR3 runs 17 residues. Trimming cost V 0 bases and J 4 bases, with 18 bases left between them. The DNA of the CDR3 is TGTGCCAGCAGCTTAGCGCGATTCCAGGGGCGAAGCACTGAAGCTTTCTTT. Protein product: CASSLARFQGRSTEAFF.

This chain links TRBV28 with TRBJ2-4, with TRBD1 identical over 9 bases. CDR3 length: 15 residues. Germline V gene sequence: CDR1 MDHEN, CDR2 SYDVKM. V trimming: 6 bases; J trimming: 4 bases; junction bases outside the gene matches: 7. Here the CDR3 DNA reads TGTGCCAGCAGGTCCGCCGGGACAGGGAAAAACATTCAGTACTTC. Protein: CASRSAGTGKNIQYF.

V and J are TRBV4-3 and TRBJ2-4, with 11 bases fitting TRBD2. The V gene end was trimmed by 0 bases and the J gene end by 10 bases; junction bases not matched to a gene: 11. Looked up from germline, CDR1 is LGHNA and CDR2 is YSLEER. This CDR3 comprises 17 residues. CDR3 DNA sequence: TGCGCCAGCAGCCAAGAATGGGGTAGCGGGGGGGCTTGGATTCAGTACTTC. Residues: CASSQEWGSGGAWIQYF.

This clone was counted only a few times. The J gene is TRBJ1-2, the V gene TRBV19; TRBD1 agrees at 8 bases. Germline CDR1 LNHDA, CDR2 SQIVND (reference sequence). V gave up 6 bases and J gave up 3 bases; unmatched junction bases: 9. The CDR3 is 15 amino acids. CDR3: CASRDGQGGDYGYTF. CDR3 DNA: TGTGCCAGTAGGGATGGACAGGGCGGTGACTATGGCTACACCTTC.

This clone was recorded once. The chain couples TRBV25-1 to TRBJ2-5; no clear D gene. This CDR3 comprises 14 residues. The germline gives CDR1 MGHDK, CDR2 SYGVNS. With 1 base removed from V and 4 bases from J, the gap between germline ends came to 10 bases. In nucleotides, the CDR3 is TGTGCCAGCAGTGAATTCTGGGTAGGAGAGACCCAGTACTTC. This translates into CASSEFWVGETQYF.

Comments on this clone: Being one base from a much bigger clone, this may be a read error. The chain joins TRBV10-2 to TRBJ2-7; TRBD1 aligns across 12 bases. The CDR3 totals 14 residues. The germline V gene encodes CDR1 WSHSY and CDR2 SAAADI. CDR3: CASRSGQGAYEQCF. In DNA, the CDR3 is TGCGCCAGCAGATCGGGACAGGGGGCCTACGAGCAGTGCTTC.

The J gene is TRBJ2-5, the V gene TRBV5-4; 9 bases align to TRBD2. V gave up 2 bases and J gave up 3 bases; unmatched junction bases: 5. From germline, CDR1 is SGHNT and CDR2 YYREEE (reference sequence). The CDR3 spans 15 residues. The DNA of the CDR3 is TGTGCCAGCAGCTTTGCGGGGGGGCGGAAAGAGACCCAGTACTTC. Translation gives CASSFAGGRKETQYF. Full variable domain (rest looked up from reference TRBV5-4 and TRBJ2-5): ETGVTQSPTHLIKTRGQQVTLRCSSQSGHNTVSWYQQALGQGPQFIFQYYREEENGRGNFPPRFSGLQFPNYSSELNVNALELDDSALYLCASSFAGGRKETQYFGPGTRLLVL.

The chain couples TRBV5-4 to TRBJ1-2, with a possible D match to TRBD1 (5 bases). V lost 0 bases and J lost 7, with 10 bases in between. The germline CDR1 and CDR2 sequences are SGHNT and YYREEE (reference sequence). There are 13 residues in the CDR3. CDR3 region: CASSLVGAAGYTF. The CDR3 DNA follows: TGTGCCAGCAGCTTGGTAGGGGCGGCTGGCTACACCTTC.

This clone was seen a single time. The chain recombines TRBV27 with TRBJ2-7; D call uncertain. Germline CDR1 MNHEY, CDR2 SMNVEV (reference sequence). Trimming took off 4 bases at V and 4 bases at J, with 11 bases between the two ends. CDR3 size: 13 residues. The chain's CDR3 is CASSYGDVYEQYF. CDR3 bases: TGTGCCAGCAGTTACGGAGACGTTTACGAGCAGTACTTC.

This clone was picked up one time. The V call is TRBV5-5, the J call TRBJ1-2; 8 nucleotides match TRBD1. Germline lookup yields CDR1 SGHKS and CDR2 YYEKEE (reference sequence). V was clipped by 4 bases and J by 3 bases; unmatched bases: 8. This CDR3 has 15 amino acids. DNA of the CDR3: TGTGCCAGCAGCCCCGGACAGGGCCATGACTATGGCTACACCTTC. It translates to CASSPGQGHDYGYTF.

J is TRBJ2-2 and V is TRBV4-3; D might be TRBD2 (7 bases). The V gene's germline CDR1 is LGHNA and CDR2 YSLEER. This CDR3 has 15 amino acids. Trimming stripped 0 bases from V and 5 bases from J, with 10 bases between. The CDR3 bases are TGCGCCAGCAGCCAAGAAGGGGGGGCAACCGGGGAGCTGTTTTTT. This sequence encodes CASSQEGGATGELFF.

There are a few counts of this clone. This chain uses TRBV7-2 with TRBJ1-5; D unresolved. Trimming removed 3 bases at V and 6 bases at J, with 9 bases between. The CDR3 totals 13 residues. Germline V CDR1 and CDR2: SGHTA, FQGNSA. The CDR3 sequence is CASSFMVRQPQHF. The CDR3 bases are TGTGCCAGCAGCTTCATGGTCCGTCAGCCCCAGCATTTT.